Presented here are 14 T cell receptor beta chains from one specimen sequenced in a study of shared clonotypes between healthy human individuals. Measured with immunoSEQ multiplex PCR; TCRdb has only the in-frame clones, and not every one. The table includes under 120,000 clones, approximately 65% detected once. The material sequenced was memory CD8+ T cells sorted from blood. Subset here: CD45RO+ cells pooled with CCR7-negative TemRA cells. All receptors come from a woman aged 25 to 39 in good health.

The V gene is TRBV2, the J gene TRBJ1-5; perhaps TRBD1 as D (5 bases). Germline assignment: CDR1 SNHLY and CDR2 FYNNEI. The CDR3 consists of 13 residues. Between the trimmed V and J ends, which lost 5 bases and 10 bases, there was a span of 15 bases. This CDR3 reads CASSMDISQPQHF. As DNA, the CDR3 is TGTGCCAGCAGTATGGACATCTCACAACCCCAGCATTTT. Variable domain in full (rest from reference TRBV2 and TRBJ1-5): EPEVTQTPSHQVTQMGQEVILRCVPISNHLYFYWYRQILGQKVEFLVSFYNNEISEKSEIFDDQFSVERPDGSNFTLKIRSTKLEDSAMYFCASSMDISQPQHFGDGTRLSIL.

The CDR3 sequence is CASSFQGLAGSNFYEQYF. CDR3 DNA sequence: TGTGCCAGCAGTTTCCAGGGGCTAGCGGGATCTAATTTCTACGAGCAGTACTTC. The chain carries TRBV27 and TRBJ2-7; 9 bases map to TRBD2. The CDR3 length is 18 residues. Germline loops: CDR1 MNHEY, CDR2 SMNVEV (reference sequence). V lost 3 bases, J lost 3 bases, and 15 bases stayed unmatched.

The V and J genes are TRBV14 and TRBJ2-6; D gene unclear. The germline V gene has CDR1 SGHDN and CDR2 FVKESK. The CDR3 is made up of 13 amino acids. Trimming removed 1 base from V and 4 bases from J, with 2 bases in between. This CDR3 is CASSQVGANVLTF. As DNA, the CDR3 is TGTGCCAGCAGCCAAGTCGGGGCCAACGTCCTGACTTTC.

V usage is TRBV6-5 and J usage is TRBJ2-3, with D uncertain. The CDR3 spans 12 residues. The V end lost 5 bases, the J end lost 6 bases, and 9 bases lay between the germline ends. CDR1 MNHEY and CDR2 SVGAGI come from the germline V gene. In DNA, the CDR3 is TGTGCCAGCAGTCTAATAGGCGATACGCAGTATTTT. Protein sequence: CASSLIGDTQYF.

The V call is TRBV28, the J call TRBJ2-3, with D possibly called TRBD1 or TRBD2 (5 bases each). Germline loops: CDR1 MDHEN, CDR2 SYDVKM. CDR3 length equals 12 residues. Between the trimmed V and J ends, which lost 8 bases and 10 bases, there was a span of 16 bases. The CDR3 DNA is TGTGCCAGCTGGGACGGCAGCCCACCGCAGTATTTT. Translated: CASWDGSPPQYF.

In nucleotides, the CDR3 is TGTGCCAGCAGCTTACCAGGGTACAATGAGCAGTTCTTC. Encoded protein: CASSLPGYNEQFF. The gene calls are TRBV11-3 and TRBJ2-1; D is perhaps TRBD1 (5 bases). Germline CDR1 SGHNT, CDR2 YENEEA. The CDR3 is 13 amino acids. Between the trimmed V and J ends, which lost 2 bases and 4 bases, there was a span of 6 bases.

This clone occurred a few times. V is TRBV5-1 and J is TRBJ2-7; 9 bases align to TRBD2. Germline-derived CDR1 and CDR2 are SGHRS and YFSETQ. The ends lost 6 bases at V and 5 bases at J; junction bases unmatched: 9. The CDR3 spans 14 residues. The CDR3 DNA reads TGCGCCAGCACTATAGCGGGAGAGGGCAACGAGCAGTACTTC. This encodes CASTIAGEGNEQYF.

Worth noting for this clone: This specimen includes other DNA sequences encoding the same CDR3. The chain has TRBV19 and TRBJ1-5; 8 bases align to TRBD1. This CDR3 region has 12 residues. The germline V gene has CDR1 LNHDA and CDR2 SQIVND (reference sequence). Trimming cost V 6 bases and J 5 bases; bases outside gene matches: 0. CDR3 region: CASRTGDQPQHF. The DNA for the CDR3 is TGTGCCAGTAGGACAGGGGATCAGCCCCAGCATTTT.

On this clone: Germline and junction disagree at one end, which may indicate a read error. This specimen includes other DNA sequences encoding the same CDR3. V gene TRBV27 combines with J gene TRBJ2-6; 9 bases agree with TRBD2. Germline V gives CDR1 MNHEY, CDR2 SMNVEV (reference sequence). The CDR3 totals 17 residues. The CDR3 nucleotides are TGTGCCAGCAGTTTAAAGGGGACTAGCTCTGGGGCCAACGTCCTGACCTTC. This codes for CASSLKGTSSGANVLTF.

V and J are TRBV28 and TRBJ2-7, with TRBD1 identical over 10 bases. Germline lookup yields CDR1 MDHEN and CDR2 SYDVKM. This CDR3 is built from 15 residues. V shed 5 bases, J shed 3 bases, and the junction held 7 bases outside the gene matches. DNA for the CDR3: TGTGCCAGCAGTCTAAGACAGGGGGCTGGCTACGAGCAGTACTTC. Translating gives CASSLRQGAGYEQYF.

J is TRBJ2-7 and V is TRBV5-1, with D unresolved. In germline, CDR1 is SGHRS, CDR2 YFSETQ. Trimming removed 3 bases at V and 5 bases at J, with 12 bases between. The CDR3 loop spans 13 amino acids. The CDR3 reads CASSSPGRDEQYF. In DNA form, the CDR3 reads TGCGCCAGCAGCTCCCCGGGTCGGGACGAGCAGTACTTC.

The rearrangement uses TRBV5-1 and TRBJ1-2; TRBD1 matches 8 bases. The CDR3 covers 15 residues. Unmatched junction bases numbered 9, after V lost 4 bases and J lost 4 bases. CDR1 is SGHRS, CDR2 YFSETQ, per germline. CDR3 nucleotides: TGCGCCAGCAGCGTGGACAGGGATAAGCTCTATGGCTACACCTTC. Its translation is CASSVDRDKLYGYTF.

The chain recombines TRBV6-1 with TRBJ1-3, with TRBD1 matching 7 bases. The trim removed 6 bases at V and 4 bases at J, leaving 9 bases unmatched. Germline loops: CDR1 MNHNS, CDR2 SASEGT. The CDR3 runs 15 residues. Written as DNA, the CDR3 is TGTGCCAGCAGCCAGGAGGGGGCGGGAGGAAACACCATATATTTT. Protein product: CASSQEGAGGNTIYF.

This chain connects TRBV28 to TRBJ1-1; D might be TRBD1 (6 bases). The V and J ends lost 4 bases and 1 base respectively, with 10 bases between them. From germline, CDR1 is MDHEN and CDR2 SYDVKM. The CDR3 loop spans 14 amino acids. The CDR3 protein is CASSSNRENTEAFF. CDR3 bases: TGTGCCAGCAGTTCTAACAGGGAGAACACTGAAGCTTTCTTT.